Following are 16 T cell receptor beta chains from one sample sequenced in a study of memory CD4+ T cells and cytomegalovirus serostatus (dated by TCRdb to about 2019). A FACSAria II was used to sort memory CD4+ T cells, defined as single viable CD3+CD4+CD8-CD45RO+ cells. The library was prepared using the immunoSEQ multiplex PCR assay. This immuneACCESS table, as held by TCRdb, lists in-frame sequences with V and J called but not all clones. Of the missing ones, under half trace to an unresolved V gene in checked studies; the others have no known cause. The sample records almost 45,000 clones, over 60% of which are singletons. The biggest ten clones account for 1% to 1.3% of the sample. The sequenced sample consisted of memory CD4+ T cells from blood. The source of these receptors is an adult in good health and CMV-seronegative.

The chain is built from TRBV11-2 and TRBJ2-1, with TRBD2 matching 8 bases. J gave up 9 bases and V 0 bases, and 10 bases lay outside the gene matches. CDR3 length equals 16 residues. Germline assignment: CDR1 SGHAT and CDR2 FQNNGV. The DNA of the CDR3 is TGTGCCAGCAGCTTAGATCGGGAGCGGGGGATACGTGAGCAGTTCTTC. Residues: CASSLDRERGIREQFF. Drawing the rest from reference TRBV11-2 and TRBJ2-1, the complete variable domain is EAGVAQSPRYKIIEKRQSVAFWCNPISGHATLYWYQQILGQGPKLLIQFQNNGVVDDSQLPKDRFSAERLKGVDSTLKIQPAKLEDSAVYLCASSLDRERGIREQFFGPGTRLTVL.

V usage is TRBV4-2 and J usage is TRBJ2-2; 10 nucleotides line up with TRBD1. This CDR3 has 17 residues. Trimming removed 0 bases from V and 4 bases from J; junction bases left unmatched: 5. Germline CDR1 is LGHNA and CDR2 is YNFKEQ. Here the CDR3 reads CASSQEGQGTITGELFF. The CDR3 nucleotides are TGTGCCAGCAGCCAAGAGGGACAGGGGACTATCACCGGGGAGCTGTTTTTT.

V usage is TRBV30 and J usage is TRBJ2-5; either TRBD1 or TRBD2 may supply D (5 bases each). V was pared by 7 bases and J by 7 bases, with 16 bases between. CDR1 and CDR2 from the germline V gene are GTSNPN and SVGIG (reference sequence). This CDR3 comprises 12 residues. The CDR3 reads CASSRLGGTQYF. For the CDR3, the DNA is TGTGCCTCGTCGCGGCTTGGGGGGACCCAGTACTTC. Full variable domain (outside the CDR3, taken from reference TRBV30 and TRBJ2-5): SQTIHQWPATLVQPVGSPLSLECTVEGTSNPNLYWYRQAAGRGLQLLFYSVGIGQISSEVPQNLSASRPQDRQFILSSKKLLLSDSGFYLCASSRLGGTQYFGPGTRLLVL.

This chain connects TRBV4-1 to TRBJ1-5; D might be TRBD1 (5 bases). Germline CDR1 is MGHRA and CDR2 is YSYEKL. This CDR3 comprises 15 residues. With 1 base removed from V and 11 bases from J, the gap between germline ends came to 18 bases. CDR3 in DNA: TGCGCCAGCAGCCAAGTAACGGACACGGTGCAGTCCCAGCATTTT. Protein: CASSQVTDTVQSQHF.

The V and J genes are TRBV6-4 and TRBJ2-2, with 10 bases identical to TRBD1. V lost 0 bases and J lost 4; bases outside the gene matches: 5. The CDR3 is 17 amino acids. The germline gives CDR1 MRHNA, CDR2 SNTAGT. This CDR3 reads CASSDSEWDRGTGELFF. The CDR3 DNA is TGTGCCAGCAGTGACTCGGAGTGGGACAGGGGCACCGGGGAGCTGTTTTTT.

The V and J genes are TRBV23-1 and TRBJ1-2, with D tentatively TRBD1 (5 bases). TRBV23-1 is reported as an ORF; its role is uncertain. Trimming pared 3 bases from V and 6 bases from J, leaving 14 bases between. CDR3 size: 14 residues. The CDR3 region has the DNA TGCGCCAGCAGTCACCGGAGATCAGGGCATGGCTACACCTTC. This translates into CASSHRRSGHGYTF.

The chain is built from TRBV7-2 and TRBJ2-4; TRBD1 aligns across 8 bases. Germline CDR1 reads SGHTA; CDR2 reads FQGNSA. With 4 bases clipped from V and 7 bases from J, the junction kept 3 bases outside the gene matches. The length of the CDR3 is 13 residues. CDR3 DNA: TGTGCCAGCAGCTCGGACAGGGCCAACATTCAGTACTTC. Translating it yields CASSSDRANIQYF.

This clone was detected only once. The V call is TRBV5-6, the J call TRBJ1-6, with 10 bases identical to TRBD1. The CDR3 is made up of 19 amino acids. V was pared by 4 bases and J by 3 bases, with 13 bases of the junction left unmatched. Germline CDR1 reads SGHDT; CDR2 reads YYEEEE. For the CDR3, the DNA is TGTGCCAGCAGCGGGGGGACAGGGGCTATCGCCTTCTATAATTCACCCCTCCACTTT. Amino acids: CASSGGTGAIAFYNSPLHF.

The CDR3 DNA reads as TGTGCCAGCAGCCCCCTCCGGGGGCTGCGAACTGAAGCTTTCTTT. This codes for CASSPLRGLRTEAFF. The genes are TRBV11-2 and TRBJ1-1; a possible D gene is TRBD1 (6 bases). Germline values: CDR1 SGHAT, CDR2 FQNNGV. V was trimmed by 5 bases and J by 5 bases, leaving 18 bases between them. This CDR3 is 15 amino acids long.

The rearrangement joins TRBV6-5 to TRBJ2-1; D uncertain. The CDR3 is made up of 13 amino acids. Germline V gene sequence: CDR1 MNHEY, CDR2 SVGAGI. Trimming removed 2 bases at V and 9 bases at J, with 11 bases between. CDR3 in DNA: TGTGCCAGCAGTTACGGGCCCCACTCTGAGCAGTTCTTC. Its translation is CASSYGPHSEQFF.

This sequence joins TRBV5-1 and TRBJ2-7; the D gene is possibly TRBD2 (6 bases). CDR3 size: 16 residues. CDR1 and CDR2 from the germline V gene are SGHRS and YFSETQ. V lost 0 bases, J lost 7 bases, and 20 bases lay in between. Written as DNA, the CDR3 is TGCGCCAGCAGCTTGGAGCCGGGACTGACCACCCGGGAGCAGTACTTC. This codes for CASSLEPGLTTREQYF.

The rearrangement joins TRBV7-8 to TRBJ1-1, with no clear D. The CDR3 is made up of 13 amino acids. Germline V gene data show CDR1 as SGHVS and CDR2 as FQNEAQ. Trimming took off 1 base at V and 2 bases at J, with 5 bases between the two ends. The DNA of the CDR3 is TGTGCCAGCAGCTTAGTAGCTAACACTGAAGCTTTCTTT. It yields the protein CASSLVANTEAFF.

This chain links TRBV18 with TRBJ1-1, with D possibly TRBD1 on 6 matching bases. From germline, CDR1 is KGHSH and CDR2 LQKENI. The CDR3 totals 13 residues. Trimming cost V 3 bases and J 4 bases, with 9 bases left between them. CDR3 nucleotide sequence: TGTGCCAGCTCACCCAACAGGGCCACTGAAGCTTTCTTT. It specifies CASSPNRATEAFF.

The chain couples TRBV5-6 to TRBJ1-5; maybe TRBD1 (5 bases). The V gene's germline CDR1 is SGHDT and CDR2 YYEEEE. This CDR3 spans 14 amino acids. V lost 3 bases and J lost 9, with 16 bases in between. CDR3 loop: CASSSDGGGGPQHF. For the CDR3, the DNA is TGTGCCAGCAGCTCAGACGGAGGCGGGGGGCCCCAGCATTTT.

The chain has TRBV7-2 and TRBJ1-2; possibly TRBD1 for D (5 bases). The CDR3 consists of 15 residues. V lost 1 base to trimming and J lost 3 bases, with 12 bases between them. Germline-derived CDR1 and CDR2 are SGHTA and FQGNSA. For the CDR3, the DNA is TGTGCCAGCAGCTTAGTAGGGGACGGCTACTATGGCTACACCTTC. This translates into CASSLVGDGYYGYTF.

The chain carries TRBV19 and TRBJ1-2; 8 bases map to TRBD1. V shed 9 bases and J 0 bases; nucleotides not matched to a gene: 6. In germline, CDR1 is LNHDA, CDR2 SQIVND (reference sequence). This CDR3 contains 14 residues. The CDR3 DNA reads TGTGCCAGCGATCAGGGGGCGGCTAACTATGGCTACACCTTC. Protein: CASDQGAANYGYTF.